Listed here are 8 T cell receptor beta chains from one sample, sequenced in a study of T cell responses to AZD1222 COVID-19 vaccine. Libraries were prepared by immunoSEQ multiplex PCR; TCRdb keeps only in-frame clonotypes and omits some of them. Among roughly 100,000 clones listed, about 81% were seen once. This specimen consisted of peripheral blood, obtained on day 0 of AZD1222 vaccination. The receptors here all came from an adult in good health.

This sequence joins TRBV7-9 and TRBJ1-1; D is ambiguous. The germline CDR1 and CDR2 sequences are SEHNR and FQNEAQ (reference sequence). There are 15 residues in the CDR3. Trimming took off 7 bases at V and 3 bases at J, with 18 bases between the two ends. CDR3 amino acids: CASTPLRGSDTEAFF. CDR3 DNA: TGTGCCAGCACACCGCTTCGGGGTTCGGACACTGAAGCTTTCTTT.

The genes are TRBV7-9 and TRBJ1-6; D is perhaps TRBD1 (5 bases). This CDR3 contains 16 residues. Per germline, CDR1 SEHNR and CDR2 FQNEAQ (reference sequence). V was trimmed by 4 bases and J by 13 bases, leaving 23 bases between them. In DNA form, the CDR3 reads TGTGCCAGCAGCTCCCTAAGTCGGTGGACGGGGCACCCCCTCCACTTT. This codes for CASSSLSRWTGHPLHF. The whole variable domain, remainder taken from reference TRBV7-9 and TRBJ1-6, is DTGVSQNPRHKITKRGQNVTFRCDPISEHNRLYWYRQTLGQGPEFLTYFQNEAQLEKSRLLSDRFSAERPKGSFSTLEIQRTEQGDSAMYLCASSSLSRWTGHPLHFGNGTRLTVT.

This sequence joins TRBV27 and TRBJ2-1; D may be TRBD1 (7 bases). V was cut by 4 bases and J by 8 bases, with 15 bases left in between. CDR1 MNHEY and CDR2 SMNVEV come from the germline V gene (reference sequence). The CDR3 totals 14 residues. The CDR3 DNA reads TGTGCCAGCAGTTGGGCCAGGGGGGAGGATGAGCAGTTCTTC. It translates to CASSWARGEDEQFF.

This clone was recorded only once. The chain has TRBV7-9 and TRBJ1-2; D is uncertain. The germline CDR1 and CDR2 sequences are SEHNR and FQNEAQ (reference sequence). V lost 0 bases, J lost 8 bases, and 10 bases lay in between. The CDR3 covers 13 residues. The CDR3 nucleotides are TGTGCCAGCAGCTTAGCCGGCGGCGTCGGCTACACCTTC. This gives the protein CASSLAGGVGYTF.

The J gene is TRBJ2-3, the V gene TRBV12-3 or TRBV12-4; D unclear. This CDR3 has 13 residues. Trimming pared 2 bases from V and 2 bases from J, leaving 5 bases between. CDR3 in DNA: TGTGCCAGCAGTTTAAGGTTCACAGATACGCAGTATTTT. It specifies CASSLRFTDTQYF.

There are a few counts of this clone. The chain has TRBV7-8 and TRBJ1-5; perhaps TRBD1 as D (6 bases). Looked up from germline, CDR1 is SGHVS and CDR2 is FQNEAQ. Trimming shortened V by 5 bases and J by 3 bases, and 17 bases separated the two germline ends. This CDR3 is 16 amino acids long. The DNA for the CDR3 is TGTGCCAGCAGCGCCGGACAGATTTTTTACAATCAGCCCCAGCATTTT. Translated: CASSAGQIFYNQPQHF.

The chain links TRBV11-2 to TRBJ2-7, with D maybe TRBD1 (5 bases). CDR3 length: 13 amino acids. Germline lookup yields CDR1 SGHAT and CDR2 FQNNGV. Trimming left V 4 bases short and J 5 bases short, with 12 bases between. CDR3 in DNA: TGTGCCAGCAGCTCTGGGGCCTGGGACGAGCAGTACTTC. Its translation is CASSSGAWDEQYF.

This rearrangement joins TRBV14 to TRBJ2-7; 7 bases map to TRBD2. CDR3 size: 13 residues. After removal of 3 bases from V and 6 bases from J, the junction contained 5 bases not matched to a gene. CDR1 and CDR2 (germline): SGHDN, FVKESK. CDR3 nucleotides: TGTGCCAGCAGCCATGCGCCGGGAGGCGAGCAGTACTTC. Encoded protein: CASSHAPGGEQYF.